This T cell receptor beta chain derives from a study of T cell repertoires in cytomegalovirus infection. Looking at the study overall: Use of recently identified HLA-C-restricted and well-studied HLA-B-restricted CMV epitopes was part of the study. Public TCR beta signatures marked donors with CMV infection and the matching HLA. Notes on the study in general: CMV-specific HLA-C-restricted TCR beta clonotypes dominated the ex vivo response.

From germline, CDR1 is LGHNT and CDR2 FRNRAP. The V end lost 3 bases, the J end lost 9 bases, and 12 bases lay between the germline ends. The CDR3 is 13 amino acids. On this clonotype itself: Antigen specificity is unknown.

TCRdb re-called the reads with MiXCR, one entry per CDR3 protein. The table has 650,000 to 850,000 distinct CDR3 sequences, about 28% seen once. This TCR was recovered from a human donor in good health (CMV status not recorded). Some clones in this sample may be carry-over from other donors' samples. The specimen comprised cultured CD8+ T cells from PBMCs, sampled from culture after CMV antigen stimulation. The chain employs TRBV12-5 and TRBJ2-1; unclear D gene. The CDR3 here is CASGLDRLAEQFF. The CDR3 DNA is TGTGCTAGTGGTTTAGACCGGTTGGCTGAGCAGTTCTTC. The full variable domain, in which reference TRBV12-5 and TRBJ2-1 provide the parts outside the CDR3, is DARVTQTPRHKVTEMGQEVTMRCQPILGHNTVFWYRQTMMQGLELLAYFRNRAPLDDSGMPKDRFSAEMPDATLATLKIQPSEPRDSAVYFCASGLDRLAEQFFGPGTRLTVL.